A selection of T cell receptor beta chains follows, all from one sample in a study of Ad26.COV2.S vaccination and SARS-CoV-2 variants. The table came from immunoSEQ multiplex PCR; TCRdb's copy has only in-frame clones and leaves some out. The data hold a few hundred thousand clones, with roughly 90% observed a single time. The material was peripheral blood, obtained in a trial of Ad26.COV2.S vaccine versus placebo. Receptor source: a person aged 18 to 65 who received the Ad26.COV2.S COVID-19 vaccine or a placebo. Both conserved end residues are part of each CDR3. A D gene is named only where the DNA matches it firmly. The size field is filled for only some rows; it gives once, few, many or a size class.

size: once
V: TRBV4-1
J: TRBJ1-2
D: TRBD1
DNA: TGCGCCAGCGAGGGGGGGACAGGGTCTGGCTATGGCTACACCTTC
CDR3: CASEGGTGSGYGYTF

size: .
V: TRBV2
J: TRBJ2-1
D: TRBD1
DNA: TGTGCCAGCTGGACAGGGGGCTTTTCCGATGAGCAGTTCTTC
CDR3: CASWTGGFSDEQFF

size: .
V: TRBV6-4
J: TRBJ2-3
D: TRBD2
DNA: TGTGCCAGCAGTTTAACAGCGGGGGGGACAGATACGCAGTATTTT
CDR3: CASSLTAGGTDTQYF

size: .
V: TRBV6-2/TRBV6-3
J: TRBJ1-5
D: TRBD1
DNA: TGTGCCAGCAGTCCCGGGACAGGGATGGGTTTACCCCAGCATTTT
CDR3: CASSPGTGMGLPQHF

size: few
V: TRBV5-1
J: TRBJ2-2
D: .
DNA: TGCGCCAGCAGCTTGGTAGTAGACACCGGGGAGCTGTTTTTT
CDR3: CASSLVVDTGELFF

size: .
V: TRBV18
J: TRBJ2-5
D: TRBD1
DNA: TGTGCCAGCTCACCGGGACAGGGGGCCCAGTACTTC
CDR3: CASSPGQGAQYF

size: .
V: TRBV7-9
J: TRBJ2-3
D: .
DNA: TGTGCCAGCAGCTTAGATTGGACCCCAGATACGCAGTATTTT
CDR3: CASSLDWTPDTQYF

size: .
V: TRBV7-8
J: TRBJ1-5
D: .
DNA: TGTGCCAGCAGCTTAGGGGGGTGGAATCAGCCCCAGCATTTT
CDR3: CASSLGGWNQPQHF

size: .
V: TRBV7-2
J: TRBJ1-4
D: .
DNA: TGTGCCAGCAGCCCCCCCGGCATGAATGAAAAACTGTTTTTT
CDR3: CASSPPGMNEKLFF

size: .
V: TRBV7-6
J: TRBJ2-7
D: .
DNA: TGTGCCAGCAGCTTAGACTACGGGGACGAGCAGTACTTC
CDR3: CASSLDYGDEQYF

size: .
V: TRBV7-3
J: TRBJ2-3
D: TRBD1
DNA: TGTGCCAGCAGCAACCCGGGACAGGGCTCAGATACGCAGTATTTT
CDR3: CASSNPGQGSDTQYF

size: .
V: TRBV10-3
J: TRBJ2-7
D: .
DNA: TGTGCCATTGGACTTCCCTCCTACGAGCAGTACTTC
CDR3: CAIGLPSYEQYF

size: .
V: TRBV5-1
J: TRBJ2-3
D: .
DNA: TGCGCCAGCAGCTTGGAGCCGGGTGCGGATACGCAGTATTTT
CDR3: CASSLEPGADTQYF

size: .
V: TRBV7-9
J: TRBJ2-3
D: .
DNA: TGTGCCAGCAGCTTTGAGCGGTATCGCACAGATACGCAGTATTTT
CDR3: CASSFERYRTDTQYF

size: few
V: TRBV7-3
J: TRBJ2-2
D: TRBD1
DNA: TGTGCCAGCAGCTCGACAGGGGGGTTCACCGGGGAGCTGTTTTTT
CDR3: CASSSTGGFTGELFF

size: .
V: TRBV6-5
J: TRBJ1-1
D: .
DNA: TGTGCCAGCAGTTACAGCAGGAACACTGAAGCTTTCTTT
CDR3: CASSYSRNTEAFF

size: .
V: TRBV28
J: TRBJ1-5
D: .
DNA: TGTGCCAGCAGTTTACCTCACCAGGGACCGTCCAATCAGTGGCCCCAGCATTTT
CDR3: CASSLPHQGPSNQWPQHF

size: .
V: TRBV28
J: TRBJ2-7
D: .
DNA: TGTGCCAGCAGCCCTCCGACAGGGAGGAACGAGCAGTACTTC
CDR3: CASSPPTGRNEQYF

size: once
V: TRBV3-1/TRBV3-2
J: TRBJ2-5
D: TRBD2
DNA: TGTGCCAGCAGCCATGCGGTAGTAGCGGGGCAAGAGACCCAGTACTTC
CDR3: CASSHAVVAGQETQYF

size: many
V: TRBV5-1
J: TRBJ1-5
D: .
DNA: TGCGCCAGCAGCTTGGATCTGAGTCAGAATCAGCCCCAGCATTTT
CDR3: CASSLDLSQNQPQHF

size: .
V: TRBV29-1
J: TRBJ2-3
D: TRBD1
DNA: TGCAGCGTTGATACAGGGGGCACAGATACGCAGTATTTT
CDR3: CSVDTGGTDTQYF

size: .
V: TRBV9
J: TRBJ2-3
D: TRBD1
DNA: TGTGCCAGCAGCGTAGAGGGGGGACAGGCGAGCACAGATACGCAGTATTTT
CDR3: CASSVEGGQASTDTQYF

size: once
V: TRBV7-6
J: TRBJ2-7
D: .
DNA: TGTGCCAGCAGTCCCCGGGACACCTCCTACGAGCAGTACTTC
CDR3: CASSPRDTSYEQYF

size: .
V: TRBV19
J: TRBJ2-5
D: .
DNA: TGTGCCAGTAGTTCTGGGGTTGGGGTACAAGAGACCCAGTACTTC
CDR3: CASSSGVGVQETQYF

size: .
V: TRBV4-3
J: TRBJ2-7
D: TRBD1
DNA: TGCGCCAGCAGCCAAGGCTGGACAGGGGTCTCCTACGAGCAGTACTTC
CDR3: CASSQGWTGVSYEQYF

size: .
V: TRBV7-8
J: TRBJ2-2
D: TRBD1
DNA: TGTGCCAGCAGCTTTACCGACAGGGGCCGCCGATATCCGAACACCGGGGAGCTGTTTTTT
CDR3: CASSFTDRGRRYPNTGELFF

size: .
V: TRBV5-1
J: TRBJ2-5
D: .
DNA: TGCGCCAGCAGCTTTGATGGGGGAAGCCAAGAGACCCAGTACTTC
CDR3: CASSFDGGSQETQYF

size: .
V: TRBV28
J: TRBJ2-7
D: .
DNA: TGTGCCAGCAGTCCCCAGAGCAGGGGAAGATACGAGCAGTACTTC
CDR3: CASSPQSRGRYEQYF

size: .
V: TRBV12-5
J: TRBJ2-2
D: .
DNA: TGTGCTAGTGGTTTGGTAGGGAAGGGGGAGCTGTTTTTT
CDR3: CASGLVGKGELFF

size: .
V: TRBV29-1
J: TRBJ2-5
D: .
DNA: TGCAGCGTTGTATTCCGAGAAGGGACCCAGTACTTC
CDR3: CSVVFREGTQYF

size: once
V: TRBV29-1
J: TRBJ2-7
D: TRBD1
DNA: TGCAGCGTTGAAGATGGGGACAGATGGGGCTCGGGGGAGCAGTACTTC
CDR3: CSVEDGDRWGSGEQYF